This T cell receptor (beta chain) derives from a study of OX40 agonist ivuxolimab in advanced cancers. Study-wide context: Patients took ivuxolimab, an agonistic anti-OX40 (CD134) antibody. The eligibility criteria allowed prior anti-PD-1, anti-PD-L1 or anti-CTLA-4 therapy, and approximately 40% had some. Dose-escalation patients had hepatocellular carcinoma, melanoma, renal cell or head and neck cancer.

Germline lookup yields CDR1 SGHTA and CDR2 FQGNSA. CDR3 length equals 15 residues. Between the trimmed V and J ends, which lost 1 base and 7 bases, there was a span of 14 bases. Autoimmune disease history or systemic immunosuppression led to patient exclusion. Method: immunoSEQ multiplex PCR; TCRdb's copy keeps in-frame clones and lacks some. Altogether about 84,000 clones are present, 84% being singletons, with the ten largest covering approximately 2.6%. The origin of this receptor is an adult with an advanced solid tumor such as melanoma, head and neck, liver or kidney cancer. This specimen consisted of CD4+ or CD8+ T cells sorted from blood, obtained in a trial of the OX40 agonist ivuxolimab. This chain links TRBV7-2 with TRBJ2-1; possibly TRBD1 or TRBD2 for D (5 bases each). The CDR3: CASSLGGLATNEQFF. The CDR3 bases are TGTGCCAGCAGCTTAGGGGGCCTAGCAACGAATGAGCAGTTCTTC.